The clone carrying this TCR beta chain was seen a few times. What it binds is not known. In making TCR cDNA, 5'RACE template switching added a universal primer site and UMIs to it. TCRdb redid the calling of the 5' RACE reads with MiXCR, one entry per CDR3 protein. The sample includes around 360,000 distinct CDR3 sequences, around 10% seen only once; the top ten take roughly 18%. The data are from a study of T cells after yellow fever vaccination. General study findings and limits: Although most clonotypes did not, a small share appeared in both CD4 and CD8 compartments. A weaker but faster secondary response was observed, peaking on day 5 versus 15.

The CDR3 totals 15 residues. Trimming removed 0 bases from V and 5 bases from J; junction bases left unmatched: 2. Germline CDR1 and CDR2: SGHRS and YFSETQ. The chain recombines TRBV5-1 with TRBJ1-5; 10 nucleotides agree with TRBD1. This sequence was found in a man younger than 35 who received the YFV17D yellow fever vaccine. This specimen was PBMCs, taken on the day of the first yellow fever vaccination. The CDR3 coding sequence is TGCGCCAGCAGCTTGGACGGGACAGGGGATCAGCCCCAGCATTTT. Translation gives CASSLDGTGDQPQHF.